Listed below are T cell receptor beta chains from one sample, sequenced in a study of regulatory and conventional T cells in RAG deficiency. TCRdb's table, derived via immunoSEQ multiplex PCR, lists solely in-frame clones and lacks some. The profile shows tens of thousands of clones, about 89% of them singletons. The data also belong to a second study, concerning regulatory T cells.

The sequencing sample was made of CD8+ T cells sorted from blood. The receptor set was obtained from a human donor in good health. CDR3s leave out the opening cysteine and the closing phenylalanine or tryptophan.

V: TRBV6-1; J: TRBJ1-1; CDR3: ASSEIVGVGTEAF
V: TRBV4-1; J: TRBJ2-3; CDR3: ASSQDGAGVTDTQY
V: TRBV5-1; J: TRBJ2-3; CDR3: ASSSWLRETDTQY
V: TRBV2; J: TRBJ2-1; CDR3: ASSEGAQKDNEQF
V: TRBV4-1; J: TRBJ2-1; CDR3: ASSQAGATYNEQF
V: TRBV7-9; J: TRBJ1-2; CDR3: ASSSDLGWYGYT
V: TRBV6-5; J: TRBJ1-2; CDR3: ASSYSRARGYT
V: TRBV2; J: TRBJ1-2; CDR3: ASRASRSLGYT
V: TRBV16; J: TRBJ2-1; CDR3: ASSSLGASFYNEQF
V: TRBV27; J: TRBJ1-1; CDR3: ASSLLQGVNTEAF
V: TRBV16; J: TRBJ1-1; CDR3: ASSVTQGAGGTEAF
V: TRBV27; J: TRBJ2-7; CDR3: ASRTRGGIYEQY
V: TRBV7-9; J: TRBJ2-1; CDR3: ASSFVAAEQF
V: TRBV15; J: TRBJ2-4; CDR3: ATSRHGLAGGNIQY
V: TRBV19; J: TRBJ1-3; CDR3: ASSLARTARSGNTIY
V: TRBV28; J: TRBJ1-1; CDR3: ASSLGRTGFPEAF
V: TRBV27; J: TRBJ1-1; CDR3: ASSLGQMNTEAF
V: TRBV28; J: TRBJ1-1; CDR3: ASSFLKTDRRIDMNTEAF
V: TRBV27; J: TRBJ1-2; CDR3: ASSLYRGSLGGYT
V: TRBV5-5; J: TRBJ2-7; CDR3: ASSFAGSLYEQY
V: TRBV12-5; J: TRBJ2-3; CDR3: ASGLGGGRDTQY
V: TRBV25-1; J: TRBJ2-3; CDR3: ASTPGAGTDTQY
V: TRBV27; J: TRBJ1-2; CDR3: ASSLSKDGFYGYT
V: TRBV2; J: TRBJ1-2; CDR3: ASRHVGYYGYT
V: TRBV6-5; J: TRBJ2-1; CDR3: ASSYSWDRVRNEQF
V: TRBV18; J: TRBJ2-1; CDR3: ASSLTGGHEQF
V: TRBV6-5; J: TRBJ2-5; CDR3: ASSFLETQY
V: TRBV18; J: TRBJ2-7; CDR3: ASSPSRGSYEQY
V: TRBV15; J: TRBJ2-7; CDR3: ATSRGRTTYEQY
V: TRBV5-1; J: TRBJ1-1; CDR3: ASSLGVAEAF
V: TRBV5-4; J: TRBJ2-5; CDR3: ASSLVGDNQETQY
V: TRBV28; J: TRBJ2-7; CDR3: ATRTGLYEQY
V: TRBV14; J: TRBJ1-2; CDR3: ASSYTLYGYT
V: TRBV7-3; J: TRBJ2-1; CDR3: ASSLDGLAGSKGQF
V: TRBV5-8; J: TRBJ2-7; CDR3: ASSQDIGGGAYEQY
V: TRBV18; J: TRBJ1-1; CDR3: ASSLTGGAGTEAF
V: TRBV7-9; J: TRBJ1-1; CDR3: ASSLLTGGWDTEAF
V: TRBV7-8; J: TRBJ1-2; CDR3: ASSILRLTRKTYGYT
V: TRBV5-1; J: TRBJ2-2; CDR3: ATRDIHYTGELF
V: TRBV19; J: TRBJ1-2; CDR3: ASSIGGAYAYGYT
V: TRBV18; J: TRBJ2-5; CDR3: ASSPTGLETQY
V: TRBV30; J: TRBJ2-7; CDR3: AWSVAGQSYEQY
V: TRBV5-1; J: TRBJ2-7; CDR3: ASSLAIAAYEQY
V: TRBV5-8; J: TRBJ2-2; CDR3: ASSPLVGAITGELF
V: TRBV2; J: TRBJ2-3; CDR3: ASSQASDTQY
V: TRBV4-1; J: TRBJ2-1; CDR3: ASSQDIGREQF
V: TRBV6-5; J: TRBJ1-6; CDR3: ASRLRQGLPLH
V: TRBV5-1; J: TRBJ1-3; CDR3: ASSLGSLLWKGTIY
V: TRBV28; J: TRBJ1-1; CDR3: ASRGQGNTEAF
V: TRBV6-1; J: TRBJ2-1; CDR3: ASSHGGANNEQF
V: TRBV19; J: TRBJ2-2; CDR3: ASRVITLGFTGELF
V: TRBV6-5; J: TRBJ2-7; CDR3: ASSYSTGGYEQY
V: TRBV5-1; J: TRBJ1-6; CDR3: ASSLDRGSPLH
V: TRBV19; J: TRBJ1-1; CDR3: ASSIGAGALEAF
V: TRBV29-1; J: TRBJ2-5; CDR3: SVVPGTLAQETQY
V: TRBV4-1; J: TRBJ1-6; CDR3: ASSPRDGKYNSPLH
V: TRBV6-1; J: TRBJ2-1; CDR3: ASRGTGLQYEQF
V: TRBV9; J: TRBJ2-1; CDR3: ASSVQGFGFGSYNEQF
V: TRBV6-5; J: TRBJ1-3; CDR3: ASSYSSGNTIY